This TCR beta chain comes out of a study of a mutant IDH1 vaccine in newly diagnosed glioma. Overall study: Vaccinations were initiated 4-6 weeks following radiotherapy alone, or were given together with temozolomide cycles. The study's findings and limits: Researchers report vaccine-induced immune responses in 93.3% of patients.

This sample's time point: week 35, safety follow-up. It was 300 ug of mutant IDH1 20-mer peptide that made up each vaccine dose, given with topical imiquimod. Per germline, CDR1 SQVTM and CDR2 ANQGSEA. This CDR3 has 15 amino acids. V shed 0 bases and J shed 1 base, with 12 bases lying between them. Generated by immunoSEQ multiplex PCR, the TCRdb table keeps only in-frame clones and is missing some. Of about 60,000 clones listed, less than 90% are singletons. To note about this clone: No antigen is known for it.

V gene TRBV29-1 combines with J gene TRBJ1-1; D is possibly TRBD1 (6 bases). This specimen was PBMCs, taken from a glioma patient whose treatment included an IDH1 peptide vaccine. This receptor was taken from a man younger than 40 with glioma. In DNA form, the CDR3 reads TGCAGCGTTGAAGATCTTAGGGGGGCGAACACTGAAGCTTTCTTT. Its translation: CSVEDLRGANTEAFF.